The entry below describes one T cell receptor beta chain. What it binds is unknown. The data are from a study of shared clonotypes between healthy human individuals. Background on the study: The study enrolled two women and three men aged 18 to 49. Study-wide points: The expectation was that sequencing depth would affect clonotype sharing among donors. Some naive CD4 clonotypes, about 5%, turned up in common across several donors.

Germline lookup yields CDR1 MNHEY and CDR2 SMNVEV (reference sequence). V shed 5 bases, J shed 2 bases, and the junction held 7 bases outside the gene matches. The CDR3 loop spans 15 amino acids. Repertoires were generated with immunoSEQ multiplex PCR, while TCRdb's copy carries only in-frame clones and drops some. The sample holds millions of clones, around 96% seen once. Naive CD8 cells, CD45RO-negative and positively selected for CCR7, excluded terminally differentiated effector memory CD45RA+ cells. Sequencing input: naive CD8+ T cells sorted from blood. The sequence was obtained from a young man in good health. The rearrangement links TRBV27 to TRBJ1-1, with 8 bases lining up with TRBD1. As DNA, the CDR3 is TGTGCCAGCAGTGTCCGCCCAGGGGGCAACACTGAAGCTTTCTTT. Translation gives CASSVRPGGNTEAFF.